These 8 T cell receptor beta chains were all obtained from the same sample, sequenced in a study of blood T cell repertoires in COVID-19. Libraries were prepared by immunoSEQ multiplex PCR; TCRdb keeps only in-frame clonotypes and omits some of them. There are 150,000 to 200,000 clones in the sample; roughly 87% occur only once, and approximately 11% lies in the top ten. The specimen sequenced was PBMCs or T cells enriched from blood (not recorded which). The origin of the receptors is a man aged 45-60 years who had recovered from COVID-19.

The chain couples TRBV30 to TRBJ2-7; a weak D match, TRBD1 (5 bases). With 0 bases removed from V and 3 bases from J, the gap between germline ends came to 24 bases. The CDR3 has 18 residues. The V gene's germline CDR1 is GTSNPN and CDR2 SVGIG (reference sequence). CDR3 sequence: CAWSVQMARQLRDYEQYF. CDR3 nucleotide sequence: TGTGCCTGGAGTGTACAGATGGCCCGACAGCTCAGAGACTACGAGCAGTACTTC.

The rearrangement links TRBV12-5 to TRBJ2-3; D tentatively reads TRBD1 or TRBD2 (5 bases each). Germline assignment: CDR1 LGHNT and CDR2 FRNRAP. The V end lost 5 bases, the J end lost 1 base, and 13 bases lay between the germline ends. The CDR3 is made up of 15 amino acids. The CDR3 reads CASGLGVGGTDTQYF. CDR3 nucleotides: TGTGCTAGTGGTCTGGGGGTAGGGGGCACAGATACGCAGTATTTT. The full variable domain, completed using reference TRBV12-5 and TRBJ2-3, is DARVTQTPRHKVTEMGQEVTMRCQPILGHNTVFWYRQTMMQGLELLAYFRNRAPLDDSGMPKDRFSAEMPDATLATLKIQPSEPRDSAVYFCASGLGVGGTDTQYFGPGTRLTVL.

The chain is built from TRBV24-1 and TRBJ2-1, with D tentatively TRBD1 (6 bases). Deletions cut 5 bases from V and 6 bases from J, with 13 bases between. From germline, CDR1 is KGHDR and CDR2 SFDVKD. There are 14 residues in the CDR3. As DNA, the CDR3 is TGTGCCACCAGTGGTACCAGGGGCCTCAATGAGCAGTTCTTC. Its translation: CATSGTRGLNEQFF.

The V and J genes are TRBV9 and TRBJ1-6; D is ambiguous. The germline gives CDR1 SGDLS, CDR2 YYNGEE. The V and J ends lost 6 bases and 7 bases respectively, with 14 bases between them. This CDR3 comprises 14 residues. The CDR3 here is CASTPLGGNSPLHF. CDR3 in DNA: TGTGCCAGCACCCCTCTGGGAGGGAATTCACCCCTCCACTTT.

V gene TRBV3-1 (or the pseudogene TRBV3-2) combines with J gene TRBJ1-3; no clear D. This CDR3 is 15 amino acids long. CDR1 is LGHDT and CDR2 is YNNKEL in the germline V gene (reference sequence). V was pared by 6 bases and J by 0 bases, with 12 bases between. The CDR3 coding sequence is TGTGCCAGCAGTCCACAGCTTTACTCTGGAAACACCATATATTTT. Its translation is CASSPQLYSGNTIYF.

The CDR3 protein is CASSFRSGQNANGNTIYF. The CDR3 DNA sequence: TGCGCCAGCAGCTTTAGATCCGGACAGAACGCGAATGGAAACACCATATATTTT. The chain recombines TRBV5-1 with TRBJ1-3, with D tentatively TRBD1 (6 bases). Germline V gene sequence: CDR1 SGHRS, CDR2 YFSETQ. This CDR3 is built from 18 residues. Trimming removed 2 bases at V and 3 bases at J, with 21 bases between.

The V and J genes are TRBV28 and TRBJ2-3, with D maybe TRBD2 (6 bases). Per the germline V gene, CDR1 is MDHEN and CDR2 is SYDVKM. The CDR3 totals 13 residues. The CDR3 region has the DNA TGTGCTACCGGGACGGGAGCGACAGATACGCAGTATTTT. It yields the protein CATGTGATDTQYF. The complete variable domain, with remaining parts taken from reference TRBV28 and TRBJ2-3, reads DVKVTQSSRYLVKRTGEKVFLECVQDMDHENMFWYRQDPGLGLRLIYFSYDVKMKEKGDIPEGYSVSREKKERFSLILESASTNQTSMYLCATGTGATDTQYFGPGTRLTVL.

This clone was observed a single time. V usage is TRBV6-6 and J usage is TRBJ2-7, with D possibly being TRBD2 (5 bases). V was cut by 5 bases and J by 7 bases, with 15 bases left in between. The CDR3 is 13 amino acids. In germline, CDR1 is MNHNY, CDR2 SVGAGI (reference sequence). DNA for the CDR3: TGTGCCAGCAGTCCACGGGGTTTTGAAGAGCAGTACTTC. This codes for CASSPRGFEEQYF.